This T cell receptor (beta chain) was documented in a study of early T cells in non-severe SARS-CoV-2 infection. Study summary: Sequencing was performed on bulk RNA from unsorted whole blood, leaving chains unpaired. Study-wide results and limits: Sequences matched to VDJdb favored anti-spike CD8 responses, while private and CD4 specificities were missed.

The table lists this clonotype with a few counts. As yet, its antigen is unknown. Unique molecular identifiers (one per individual cDNA molecule) were attached. One entry per CDR3 protein, called by TCRdb with MiXCR from the 5' RACE reads. The table lists more than 85,000 distinct CDR3 sequences, about 15% of them singletons, with about 1.3% in the top ten. Trimming stripped 2 bases from V and 1 base from J, with 9 bases between. CDR3 length equals 15 residues. Per the germline V gene, CDR1 is LGHNA and CDR2 is YSLEER. The sequenced sample consisted of whole blood. The chain has TRBV4-3 and TRBJ2-1; the D is unclear. This receptor was taken from an adult who was a healthcare worker with PCR-confirmed SARS-CoV-2 infection or an uninfected control (not recorded which). CDR3 residues: CASSQSADSYNEQFF. CDR3 nucleotide sequence: TGCGCCAGCAGCCAATCAGCTGATTCCTACAATGAGCAGTTCTTC.